One sample yielded the 10 T cell receptor beta chains listed below, sequenced in a study of control samples from healthy donors and cancer patients. Clones were sequenced by immunoSEQ multiplex PCR, and TCRdb holds only the in-frame ones, with some missing. The data show about 150,000 clones, with approximately 96% seen just once and around 8.5% held by the top ten. Material for sequencing was blood. The receptors come from a woman aged 40 to 50 in good health.

This chain's CDR3 is CASSMSGNSPLHF. For the CDR3, the DNA is TGTGCCAGTAGTATGTCTGGGAATTCACCCCTCCACTTT. The chain links TRBV19 to TRBJ1-6; no definite D call. The CDR3 spans 13 residues. From germline, CDR1 is LNHDA and CDR2 SQIVND (reference sequence). Trimming pared 3 bases from V and 7 bases from J, leaving 7 bases between.

CDR3 sequence reads: CSVGAGGNYGYTF. In DNA form, the CDR3 reads TGCAGCGTTGGAGCGGGCGGAAACTATGGCTACACCTTC. The genes are TRBV29-1 and TRBJ1-2, with D uncertain. With 4 bases removed from V and 2 bases from J, the gap between germline ends came to 11 bases. This CDR3 is built from 13 residues. Germline values: CDR1 SQVTM, CDR2 ANQGSEA.

The chain's CDR3 is CASSQDSGGTGESEAFF. Here the CDR3 DNA reads TGTGCCAGCAGCCAAGATTCGGGAGGGACAGGGGAGTCTGAAGCTTTCTTT. V and J are TRBV3-1 (or the pseudogene TRBV3-2) and TRBJ1-1, with 10 positions matching TRBD1. Germline V gene lookup returns CDR1 LGHDT and CDR2 YNNKEL (reference sequence). V was pared by 0 bases and J by 6 bases, with 10 bases of the junction left unmatched. CDR3 size: 17 residues.

The chain couples TRBV4-1 to TRBJ2-3; D is possibly TRBD2 (6 bases). CDR1 and CDR2 from the germline V gene are MGHRA and YSYEKL. The V end was cut by 2 bases, the J end by 0 bases, with 15 bases between. The CDR3 extends over 17 amino acids. CDR3: CASSQTLAESSTDTQYF. CDR3 nucleotides: TGCGCCAGCAGCCAAACCTTAGCGGAGAGTAGCACAGATACGCAGTATTTT.

The chain has TRBV5-1 and TRBJ1-1, with 8 positions matching TRBD1. Germline V gives CDR1 SGHRS, CDR2 YFSETQ. The ends lost 3 bases at V and 5 bases at J; junction bases unmatched: 6. The CDR3 runs to 14 residues. CDR3 sequence: CASSSGGKDTEAFF. The DNA for the CDR3 is TGCGCCAGCAGCTCAGGGGGCAAGGATACTGAAGCTTTCTTT.

The chain joins TRBV4-1 to TRBJ2-1; a possible D gene is TRBD2 (6 bases). The CDR3 totals 18 residues. Germline V CDR1 and CDR2: MGHRA, YSYEKL. The V and J ends lost 3 bases and 3 bases respectively, with 21 bases between them. The CDR3 spells CASSQDGGASGLYNEQFF. The CDR3 DNA is TGCGCCAGCAGCCAGGACGGCGGGGCCAGCGGTCTCTACAATGAGCAGTTCTTC.

J is TRBJ2-7 and V is TRBV11-2; TRBD2 agrees at 10 bases. The CDR3 consists of 15 residues. V lost 6 bases, J lost 3 bases, and 8 bases stayed unmatched. CDR1 SGHAT and CDR2 FQNNGV come from the germline V gene. CDR3 amino acids: CASRRTGTSVYEQYF. CDR3 nucleotides: TGTGCCAGCAGAAGGACCGGGACTAGCGTCTACGAGCAGTACTTC.

The chain has TRBV4-3 and TRBJ1-4, with TRBD1 matching over 11 bases. The CDR3 is 17 amino acids. Trimming took 4 bases from V and 4 from J; bases not matched to a gene: 8. The germline gives CDR1 LGHNA, CDR2 YSLEER. The CDR3, as DNA: TGCGCCAGCAGCCGAACGGGACAGGGGGTTAATAATGAAAAACTGTTTTTT. Protein: CASSRTGQGVNNEKLFF.

This clone was recorded once. The rearrangement joins TRBV2 to TRBJ2-1, with TRBD2 matching 7 bases. CDR3 length: 14 residues. Per the germline V gene, CDR1 is SNHLY and CDR2 is FYNNEI. V trimming: 4 bases; J trimming: 0 bases; junction bases outside the gene matches: 0. This CDR3 is CASSGTSSYNEQFF. DNA of the CDR3: TGTGCCAGCAGTGGGACTAGCTCCTACAATGAGCAGTTCTTC.

This chain connects TRBV15 to TRBJ1-5; 8 nucleotides align to TRBD1. This CDR3 is 15 amino acids long. Germline V gene data show CDR1 as LNHNV and CDR2 as YYDKDF (reference sequence). J was trimmed by 6 bases and V by 3 bases; bases with no gene match: 7. Here the CDR3 reads CATSRATGGSQPQHF. The CDR3 nucleotides read TGTGCCACCAGCAGGGCTACAGGGGGTTCTCAGCCCCAGCATTTT.